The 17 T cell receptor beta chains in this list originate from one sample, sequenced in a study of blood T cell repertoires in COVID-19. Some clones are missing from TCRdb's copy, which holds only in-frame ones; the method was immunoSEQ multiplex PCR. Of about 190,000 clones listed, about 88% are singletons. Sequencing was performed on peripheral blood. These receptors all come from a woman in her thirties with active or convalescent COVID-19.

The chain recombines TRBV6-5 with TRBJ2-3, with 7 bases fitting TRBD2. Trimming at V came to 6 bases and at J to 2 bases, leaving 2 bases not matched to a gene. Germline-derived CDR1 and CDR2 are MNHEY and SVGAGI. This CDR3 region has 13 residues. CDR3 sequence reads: CASRRGSTDTQYF. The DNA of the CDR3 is TGTGCCAGCAGGCGGGGGTCCACAGATACGCAGTATTTT.

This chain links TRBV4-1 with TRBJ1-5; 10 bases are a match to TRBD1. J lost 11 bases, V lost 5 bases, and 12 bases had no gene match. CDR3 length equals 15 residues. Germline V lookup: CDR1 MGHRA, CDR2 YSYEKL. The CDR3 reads CASSNPGTGVLAQHF. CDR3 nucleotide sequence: TGCGCCAGCAGCAACCCCGGGACAGGGGTTTTGGCCCAGCATTTT.

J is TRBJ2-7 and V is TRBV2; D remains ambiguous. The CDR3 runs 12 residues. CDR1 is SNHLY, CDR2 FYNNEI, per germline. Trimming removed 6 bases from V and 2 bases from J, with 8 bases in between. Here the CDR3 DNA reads TGTGCCAGCAGAGCCGGTCCCTACGAGCAGTACTTC. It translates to CASRAGPYEQYF.

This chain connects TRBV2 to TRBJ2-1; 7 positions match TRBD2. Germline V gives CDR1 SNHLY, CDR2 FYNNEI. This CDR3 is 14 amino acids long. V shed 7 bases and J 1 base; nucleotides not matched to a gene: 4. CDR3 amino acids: CASNMGGSYNEQFF. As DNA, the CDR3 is TGTGCCAGCAACATGGGGGGGTCCTACAATGAGCAGTTCTTC.

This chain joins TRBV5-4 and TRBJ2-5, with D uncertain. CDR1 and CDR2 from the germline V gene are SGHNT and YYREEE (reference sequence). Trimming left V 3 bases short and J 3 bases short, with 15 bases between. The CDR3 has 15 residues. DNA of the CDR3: TGTGCCAGCAGCTGGCAATCCCATCGGGAAGAGACCCAGTACTTC. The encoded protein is CASSWQSHREETQYF.

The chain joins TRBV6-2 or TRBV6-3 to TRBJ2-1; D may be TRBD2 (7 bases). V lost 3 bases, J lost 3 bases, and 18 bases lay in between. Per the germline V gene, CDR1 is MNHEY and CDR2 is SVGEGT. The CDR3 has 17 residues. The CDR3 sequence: CASSYSPGRGDYNEQFF. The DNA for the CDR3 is TGTGCCAGCAGTTATTCCCCTGGGAGGGGGGACTACAATGAGCAGTTCTTC.

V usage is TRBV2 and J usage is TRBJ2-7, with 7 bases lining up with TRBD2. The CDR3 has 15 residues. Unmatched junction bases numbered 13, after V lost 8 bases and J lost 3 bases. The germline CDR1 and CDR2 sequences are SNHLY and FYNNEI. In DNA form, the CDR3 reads TGTGCCAGCCATCCTTATCTAGCGGATGACTACGAGCAGTACTTC. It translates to CASHPYLADDYEQYF. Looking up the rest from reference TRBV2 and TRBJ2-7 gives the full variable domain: EPEVTQTPSHQVTQMGQEVILRCVPISNHLYFYWYRQILGQKVEFLVSFYNNEISEKSEIFDDQFSVERPDGSNFTLKIRSTKLEDSAMYFCASHPYLADDYEQYFGPGTRLTVT.

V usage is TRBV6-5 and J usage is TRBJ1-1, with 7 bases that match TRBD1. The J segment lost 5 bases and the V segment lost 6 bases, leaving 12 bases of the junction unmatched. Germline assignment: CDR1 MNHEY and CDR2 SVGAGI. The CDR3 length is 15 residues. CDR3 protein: CASSPLDRLGTEAFF. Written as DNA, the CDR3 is TGTGCCAGCAGCCCCCTGGACAGGTTGGGGACTGAAGCTTTCTTT.

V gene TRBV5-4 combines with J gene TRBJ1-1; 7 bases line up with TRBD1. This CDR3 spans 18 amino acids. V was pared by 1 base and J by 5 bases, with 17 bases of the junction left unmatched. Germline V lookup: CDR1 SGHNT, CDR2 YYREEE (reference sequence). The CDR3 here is CASSLSPTGASAWTEAFF. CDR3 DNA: TGTGCCAGCAGCTTGTCCCCAACAGGGGCCTCTGCTTGGACTGAAGCTTTCTTT.

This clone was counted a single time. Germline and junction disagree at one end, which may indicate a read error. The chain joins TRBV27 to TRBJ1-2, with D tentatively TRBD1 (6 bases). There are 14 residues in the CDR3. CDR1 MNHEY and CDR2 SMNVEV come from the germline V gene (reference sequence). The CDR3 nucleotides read TGTGCCAGCAGTTGGAGACAGGAACGCTATAGCTACACCTTC. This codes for CASSWRQERYSYTF.

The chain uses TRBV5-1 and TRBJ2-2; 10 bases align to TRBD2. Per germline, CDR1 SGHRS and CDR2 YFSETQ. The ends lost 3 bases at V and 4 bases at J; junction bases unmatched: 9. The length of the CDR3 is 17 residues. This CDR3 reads CASSSLSSGRSTGELFF. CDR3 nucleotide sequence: TGCGCCAGCAGCTCCCTCTCTAGCGGGAGAAGCACCGGGGAGCTGTTTTTT.

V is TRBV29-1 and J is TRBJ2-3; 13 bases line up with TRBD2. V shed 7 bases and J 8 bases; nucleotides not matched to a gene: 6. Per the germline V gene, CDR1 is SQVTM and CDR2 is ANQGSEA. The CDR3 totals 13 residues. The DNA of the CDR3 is TGCAGCGCTGGACTAGCGGGAGCTCCTACGCAGTATTTT. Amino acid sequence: CSAGLAGAPTQYF.

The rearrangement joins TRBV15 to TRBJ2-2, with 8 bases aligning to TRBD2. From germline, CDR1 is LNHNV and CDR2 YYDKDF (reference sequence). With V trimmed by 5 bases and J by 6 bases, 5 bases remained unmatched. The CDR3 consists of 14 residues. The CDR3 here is CATSPTGGAGELFF. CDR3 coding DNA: TGTGCCACCAGCCCTACGGGGGGGGCCGGGGAGCTGTTTTTT.

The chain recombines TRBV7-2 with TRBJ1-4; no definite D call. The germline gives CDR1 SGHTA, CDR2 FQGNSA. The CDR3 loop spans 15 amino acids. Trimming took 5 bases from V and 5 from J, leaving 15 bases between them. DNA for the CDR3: TGTGCCAGCAGCCTTACCCGGGGAAGAAATGAAAAACTGTTTTTT. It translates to CASSLTRGRNEKLFF.

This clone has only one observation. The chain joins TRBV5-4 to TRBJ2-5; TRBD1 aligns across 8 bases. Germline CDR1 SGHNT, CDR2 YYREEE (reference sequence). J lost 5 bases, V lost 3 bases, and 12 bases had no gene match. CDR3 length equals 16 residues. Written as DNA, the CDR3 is TGTGCCAGCAGCTCAGCCGGGACAGGTGGGGTGGAGACCCAGTACTTC. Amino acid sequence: CASSSAGTGGVETQYF.

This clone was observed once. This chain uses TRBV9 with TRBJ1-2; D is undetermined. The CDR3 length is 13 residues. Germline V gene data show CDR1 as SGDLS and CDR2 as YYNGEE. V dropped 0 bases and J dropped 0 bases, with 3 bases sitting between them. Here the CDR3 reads CASSVDTNYGYTF. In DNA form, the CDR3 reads TGTGCCAGCAGCGTAGATACTAACTATGGCTACACCTTC.

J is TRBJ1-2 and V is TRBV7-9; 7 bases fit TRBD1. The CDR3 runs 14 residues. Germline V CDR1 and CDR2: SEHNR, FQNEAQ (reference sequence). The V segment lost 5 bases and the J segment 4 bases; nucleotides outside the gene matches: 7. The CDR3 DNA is TGTGCCAGCAGCATACTACGGGACAGCTATGGCTACACCTTC. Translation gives CASSILRDSYGYTF.